This TCR beta chain stems from a study of monozygotic twins with inflammatory bowel disease. Study-wide findings and caveats: There was no way to distinguish the different T cell subtypes. No difference was seen in repertoire similarity between concordant and discordant twins, possibly from limited power.

A note on this clonotype: Antigen unknown.

After re-calling the 5' RACE reads, TCRdb lists one entry per CDR3 protein, DNA absent. The listing contains about 160,000 distinct CDR3 sequences. The CDR3 runs 20 residues. The genes are TRBV23-1 and TRBJ2-7; absent DNA, TCRdb's TRBD1 call cannot be checked. TRBV23-1 is classed as an ORF, of uncertain function. The source is a human donor with ulcerative colitis or Crohn's disease, or a healthy co-twin of an affected twin (not recorded which). The sequenced sample consisted of blood. The CDR3 region is CASSTPQGQAYGNWGYEQYF.